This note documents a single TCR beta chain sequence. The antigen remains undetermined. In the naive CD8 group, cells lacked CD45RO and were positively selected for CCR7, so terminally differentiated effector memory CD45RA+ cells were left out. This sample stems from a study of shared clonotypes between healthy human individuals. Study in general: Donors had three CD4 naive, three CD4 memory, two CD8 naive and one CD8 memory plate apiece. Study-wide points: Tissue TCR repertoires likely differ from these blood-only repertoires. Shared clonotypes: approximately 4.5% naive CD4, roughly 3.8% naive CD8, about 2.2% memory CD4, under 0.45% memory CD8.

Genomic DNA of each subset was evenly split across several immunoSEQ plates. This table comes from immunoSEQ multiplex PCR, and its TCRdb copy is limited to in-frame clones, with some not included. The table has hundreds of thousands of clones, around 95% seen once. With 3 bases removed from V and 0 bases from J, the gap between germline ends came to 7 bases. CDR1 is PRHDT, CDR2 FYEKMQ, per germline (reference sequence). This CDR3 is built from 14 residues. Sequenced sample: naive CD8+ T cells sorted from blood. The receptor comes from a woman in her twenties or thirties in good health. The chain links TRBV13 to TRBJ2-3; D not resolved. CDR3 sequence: CASSFMGSTDTQYF. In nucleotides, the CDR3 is TGTGCCAGCAGCTTTATGGGGAGCACAGATACGCAGTATTTT.